This is a list of T cell receptor beta chains from one sample in a study of T cells in Graves' hyperthyroidism and ophthalmopathy. Via MiXCR, TCRdb re-called the multiplex PCR reads, giving one row per CDR3 protein. This table holds nearly 600,000 distinct CDR3 sequences, around 13% found once. The sample was blood. The receptor source for this set is a woman in her thirties with Graves' hyperthyroidism that later progressed to Graves' ophthalmopathy. Each CDR3 is given with its conserved first and last residue. The D gene is left open where the match is weak. For some rows the clone size is stated as once, few or many, or as a class when expanded; others skip it.

>TRBV28|TRBJ1-6|many|TRBD1|14
TGTGCCAGCAGTTTGACAGGGTTGAATTCACCCCTCCACTTT
CASSLTGLNSPLHF
>TRBV24-1|TRBJ2-5|many|-|17
TGTGCCACCAGTGATTTCCAAGGCGCAGACAACCAAGAGACCCAGTACTTC
CATSDFQGADNQETQYF
>TRBV5-1|TRBJ1-6|many|-|15
TGCGCCAGCAGCTTGTCTCCCAGGGATGATTCACCCCTCCACTTT
CASSLSPRDDSPLHF
>TRBV12-3/TRBV12-4|TRBJ2-3|many|-|13
TGTGCCAGCGGGCAGCTCAGCACAGATACGCAGTATTTT
CASGQLSTDTQYF
>TRBV30|TRBJ2-2|-|-|13
TGTGCCTGGAGTGATGGACACCCTAAGGTGCTGTTTTTT
CAWSDGHPKVLFF
>TRBV7-9|TRBJ2-5|few|TRBD2|17
TGTGCCAGCAGCTTAACAATAGCGGGACTAGCGAAAGAGACCCAGTACTTC
CASSLTIAGLAKETQYF
>TRBV12-3/TRBV12-4|TRBJ2-1|-|TRBD1|15
TGTGCCAGCAGTTTGGGACAGGGGGTCGGCAATGAGCAGTTCTTC
CASSLGQGVGNEQFF
>TRBV19|TRBJ1-4|many|-|15
TGTGCCAGTAGTATAAGCTGGGGCCCGGATGAAAAACTGTTTTTT
CASSISWGPDEKLFF
>TRBV5-1|TRBJ1-4|-|-|17
TGCGCCAGCAGCCCGGTGCCCACAGGACAGAGTGGTGAAAAACTGTTTTTT
CASSPVPTGQSGEKLFF
>TRBV9|TRBJ1-2|-|-|13
TGTGCCAGCAGCGTAGAGGGTGGCGGAGGCTACACCTTC
CASSVEGGGGYTF
>TRBV10-3|TRBJ2-1|many|TRBD1|15
TGTGCCATCAGTGAGAGAGGGACAGGAGGGAATGAGCAGTTCTTC
CAISERGTGGNEQFF
>TRBV9|TRBJ2-1|-|-|15
TGTGCCAGCAGCGTAAGGGCGGGAACCTACAATGAGCAGTTCTTC
CASSVRAGTYNEQFF
>TRBV6-1|TRBJ2-7|-|TRBD2|13
TGTGCCAGCACCGGGGGCGGGAGGTACGAGCAGTACTTC
CASTGGGRYEQYF
>TRBV19|TRBJ2-1|few|TRBD2|16
TGTGCCAGTAGCCTCTTGGGACTAGCGGGAGGGGAGCGGCAGTTCTTC
CASSLLGLAGGERQFF
>TRBV30|TRBJ2-6|few|-|15
TGTGCCTGGAGTGTCGGAGGCTCTGGGGCCAACGTCCCGACTTTC
CAWSVGGSGANVPTF
>TRBV5-1|TRBJ2-4|few|-|17
TGCGCCAGCAGCGACCTTGGGGGGGGCTTAGCCAAAAACATTCAGTACTTC
CASSDLGGGLAKNIQYF
>TRBV6-2/TRBV6-3|TRBJ2-5|-|TRBD2|18
TGTGTCAGCAGTAGGACTAGCGGGAGGAGTGATGGAAGAGAGACCCAATACTTC
CVSSRTSGRSDGRETQYF
>TRBV28|TRBJ1-1|many|-|13
TGTGCCAGCAGTTTTTTCCACTGGAATGAAGCTTTCTTT
CASSFFHWNEAFF
>TRBV7-3|TRBJ1-1|many|-|15
TGTGCCAGCAGCTTAACGGGCAATTCGAACACTGAAGCTTTCTTT
CASSLTGNSNTEAFF
>TRBV28|TRBJ2-1|many|-|16
TGTGCCAGCAGTTCCAGACTAGGCCGTCCCTACAATGAGCAGTTCTTC
CASSSRLGRPYNEQFF
>TRBV18|TRBJ1-6|many|-|12
TGTGCCAGCTCACAACGGGCTTCACCCCTCCACTTT
CASSQRASPLHF
>TRBV20-1|TRBJ1-1|few|-|14
TGCAGTGCTAGAGAGGAAAGGCTCAACACTGAAGCTTTCTTT
CSAREERLNTEAFF
>TRBV6-1|TRBJ2-6|many|-|16
TGTGCCAGCAGCTTCTCCGCAACCTCTGGGGCCAACGTCCTGACTTTC
CASSFSATSGANVLTF
>TRBV19|TRBJ1-2|-|-|14
TGTGCCAGTAGTCTTCCAGGGTATTACAATGGCTACACCTTC
CASSLPGYYNGYTF
>TRBV28|TRBJ1-1|many|-|15
TGTGCCAGCTTCTCCTACAGGGCCCGTAACACTGAAGCTTTCTTT
CASFSYRARNTEAFF
>TRBV6-1|TRBJ2-7|-|TRBD2|15
TGTGCCAGCAGTCCATTACTAGCGGGAGTATTCGAGCAGTACTTC
CASSPLLAGVFEQYF
>TRBV12-3/TRBV12-4|TRBJ1-6|many|-|13
TGTGCCAGCAGCCTCGATGATAATTCACCCCTCCACTTT
CASSLDDNSPLHF
>TRBV19|TRBJ1-1|-|-|14
TGTGCCAGTAGTATGACGGGGCTGAACACTGAAGCTTTCTTT
CASSMTGLNTEAFF
>TRBV10-3|TRBJ1-2|many|-|12
TGTGCCATCAGCCAGGGACGAGATGGCTACACCTTC
CAISQGRDGYTF
>TRBV12-3/TRBV12-4|TRBJ1-5|many|TRBD1|16
TGTGCCAGCAGGGACCGACAGGGAGATGGCAATCAGCCCCAGCATTTT
CASRDRQGDGNQPQHF
>TRBV12-3/TRBV12-4|TRBJ2-1|once|-|16
TGTGCCAGCAGTCCGTCGGGCAGGGCTGTTTTAAATGAGCAGTTCTTC
CASSPSGRAVLNEQFF
>TRBV7-2|TRBJ2-5|few|TRBD2|19
TGTGCCAGCAGCACCCGTCGCGGACTAGCGGGAGGGCCCCCAGAGACCCAGTACTTC
CASSTRRGLAGGPPETQYF
>TRBV29-1|TRBJ2-3|many|-|16
TGCAGCGTTGAATTCCGGCTGTCTTTGTTCACAGATACGCAGTATTTT
CSVEFRLSLFTDTQYF
>TRBV9|TRBJ1-1|few|-|13
TGTGCCAGCAGCTCGGGCCCTGGGACTGAAGCTTTCTTT
CASSSGPGTEAFF
>TRBV28|TRBJ2-1|many|TRBD1|15
TGTGCCAGCTCACTTGGACAGGGGGACTACAATGAGCAGTTCTTC
CASSLGQGDYNEQFF
>TRBV7-2|TRBJ1-4|many|-|17
TGTGCCAGCAGCCAACATTGGGACATTGCAACTAATGAAAAACTGTTTTTT
CASSQHWDIATNEKLFF